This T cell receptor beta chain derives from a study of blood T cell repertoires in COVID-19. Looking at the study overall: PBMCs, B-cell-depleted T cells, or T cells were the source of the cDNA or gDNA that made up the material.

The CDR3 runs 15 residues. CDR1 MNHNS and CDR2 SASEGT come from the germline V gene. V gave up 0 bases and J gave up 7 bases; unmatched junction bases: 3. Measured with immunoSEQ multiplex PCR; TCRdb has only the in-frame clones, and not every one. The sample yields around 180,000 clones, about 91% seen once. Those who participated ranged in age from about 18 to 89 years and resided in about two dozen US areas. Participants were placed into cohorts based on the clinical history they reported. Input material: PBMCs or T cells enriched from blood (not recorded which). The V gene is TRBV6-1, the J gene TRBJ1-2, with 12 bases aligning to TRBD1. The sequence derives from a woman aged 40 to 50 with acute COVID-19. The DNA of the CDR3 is TGTGCCAGCAGTGAAGCGCCGGGACAGGGGGCTGGCTACACCTTC. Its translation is CASSEAPGQGAGYTF.